The present entry profiles one T cell receptor beta chain with its context. Its target is not known. These data come from a study of T cell responses to AZD1222 COVID-19 vaccine. Study results and caveats: Clonal diversity may have been underestimated, and the donors were mostly white British, with more females than males.

Profiled with immunoSEQ multiplex PCR; TCRdb holds only in-frame clones, not every one. The sample lists 150,000 to 190,000 clones, approximately 90% occurring once. The TCR comes from an adult who had recovered from COVID-19. The sample here was peripheral blood, taken after recovery from COVID-19.

The CDR3 spells CASSLDRGKETQYF. Written as DNA, the CDR3 is TGCGCCAGCAGCTTGGACAGAGGAAAAGAGACCCAGTACTTC. V is TRBV5-1 and J is TRBJ2-5; D remains unclear. CDR3 length: 14 residues. The V end lost 0 bases, the J end lost 3 bases, and 9 bases lay between the germline ends. Germline CDR1 reads SGHRS; CDR2 reads YFSETQ.